This record covers a single T cell receptor (beta chain). This entry comes from a study of control samples from healthy donors and cancer patients. The ends were cut back, 1 base at V and 7 bases at J, with 14 bases in the middle. Germline V lookup: CDR1 MNHEY, CDR2 SMNVEV (reference sequence). This CDR3 region has 15 residues. Sequencing used immunoSEQ multiplex PCR; TCRdb keeps in-frame clones, though not all of them. The repertoire holds about 160,000 clones, with over 85% as singletons. This TCR was sampled from a man aged 30 to 45 in good health. The source material was blood. V usage is TRBV27 and J usage is TRBJ2-1, with a possible D match to TRBD2 (6 bases). CDR3 nucleotide sequence: TGTGCCAGCAGTTTATTAGGGACTGCGGGGAATGAGCAGTTCTTC. It encodes CASSLLGTAGNEQFF.